Presented here are 29 T cell receptor beta chains from one specimen sequenced in a study of blood T cell repertoires in COVID-19. Here immunoSEQ multiplex PCR was the method, and the copy in TCRdb shows in-frame clones only, minus some. The sample has approximately 70,000 clones; around 90% are singletons. Specimen: peripheral blood. All receptors come from a man aged 35 to 55 with COVID-19, enrolled during active disease.

The chain has TRBV13 and TRBJ1-1, with D maybe TRBD1 (6 bases). CDR1 PRHDT and CDR2 FYEKMQ come from the germline V gene (reference sequence). The CDR3 is 16 residues long. Trimming stripped 1 base from V and 0 bases from J, with 12 bases between. The CDR3 protein is CASSLARTVLNTEAFF. In DNA, the CDR3 is TGTGCCAGCAGCTTAGCAAGGACAGTCTTGAACACTGAAGCTTTCTTT.

The chain combines TRBV6-1 with TRBJ2-7; D unclear. This CDR3 is 12 amino acids long. Trimming shortened V by 2 bases and J by 5 bases, and 7 bases separated the two germline ends. Germline values: CDR1 MNHNS, CDR2 SASEGT. CDR3 in amino acids: CASSERGNEQYF. The CDR3 DNA is TGTGCCAGCAGTGAAAGAGGAAACGAGCAGTACTTC.

This clone has only one observation. This sequence joins TRBV19 and TRBJ1-5; weak D call: TRBD1 (6 bases). The ends were cut back, 0 bases at V and 5 bases at J, with 11 bases in the middle. Germline CDR1 reads LNHDA; CDR2 reads SQIVND (reference sequence). The CDR3 contains 15 residues. The CDR3 bases are TGTGCCAGTAGTATAGATCTAGGGGGAGATCAGCCCCAGCATTTT. Residues: CASSIDLGGDQPQHF. The whole variable domain, remainder taken from reference TRBV19 and TRBJ1-5, is DGGITQSPKYLFRKEGQNVTLSCEQNLNHDAMYWYRQDPGQGLRLIYYSQIVNDFQKGDIAEGYSVSREKKESFPLTVTSAQKNPTAFYLCASSIDLGGDQPQHFGDGTRLSIL.

Here the CDR3 DNA reads TGCGCCAGCAGCCCCGGGGGGCAAGAGGGGGACTACACCTTC. It translates to CASSPGGQEGDYTF. The V gene is TRBV5-1, the J gene TRBJ1-2; perhaps TRBD1 as D (6 bases). Germline CDR1 reads SGHRS; CDR2 reads YFSETQ. The CDR3 is 14 amino acids. Trimming shortened V by 4 bases and J by 10 bases, and 20 bases separated the two germline ends.

V is TRBV12-5 and J is TRBJ2-7, with no clear D. Germline CDR1 is LGHNT and CDR2 is FRNRAP. The CDR3 has 12 amino acids. V lost 3 bases, J lost 2 bases, and 5 bases lay in between. The CDR3 DNA follows: TGTGCTAGTGGTTTAGAGCCCTACGAGCAGTACTTC. Amino acids: CASGLEPYEQYF.

This chain's CDR3 is CASSLGGRNTEAFF. The CDR3 bases are TGTGCCAGCAGCTTAGGAGGGAGGAACACTGAAGCTTTCTTT. The rearrangement joins TRBV7-2 to TRBJ1-1; no definite D call. CDR1 is SGHTA, CDR2 FQGNSA, per germline. This CDR3 has 14 amino acids. Trimming removed 1 base at V and 1 base at J, with 7 bases between.

In DNA form, the CDR3 reads TGTGCCAGCAGCCTCCTGACAGGGGGCTTGGAAAAACTGTTTTTT. Residues: CASSLLTGGLEKLFF. This chain connects TRBV5-4 to TRBJ1-4; 10 bases align to TRBD1. The CDR3 has 15 amino acids. From germline, CDR1 is SGHNT and CDR2 YYREEE (reference sequence). After removal of 4 bases from V and 8 bases from J, the junction contained 8 bases not matched to a gene.

The sample holds one count of this clone. The rearrangement uses TRBV7-9 and TRBJ1-2; 7 positions agree with TRBD1. V trimming: 3 bases; J trimming: 8 bases; junction bases outside the gene matches: 6. Per the germline V gene, CDR1 is SEHNR and CDR2 is FQNEAQ (reference sequence). The CDR3 runs 13 residues. CDR3 loop: CASSLQGVKGYTF. As DNA, the CDR3 is TGTGCCAGCAGCTTGCAGGGGGTGAAAGGCTACACCTTC.

This CDR3 is CASISGGASYNEQFF. The CDR3 nucleotides are TGTGCCAGCATAAGCGGGGGGGCTTCCTACAATGAGCAGTTCTTC. This chain connects TRBV28 to TRBJ2-1; 10 bases line up with TRBD2. Per the germline V gene, CDR1 is MDHEN and CDR2 is SYDVKM. The CDR3 consists of 15 residues. The trim removed 7 bases at V and 1 base at J, leaving 4 bases unmatched.

The chain combines TRBV10-2 with TRBJ2-7; the match to TRBD2 covers 13 bases. Germline V gives CDR1 WSHSY, CDR2 SAAADI. V shed 8 bases and J 0 bases; nucleotides not matched to a gene: 4. The CDR3 is made up of 15 amino acids. CDR3 DNA sequence: TGCGCCAGCCGGACTAGCGGGGGCGTCTCCTACGAGCAGTACTTC. This translates into CASRTSGGVSYEQYF.

The chain recombines TRBV9 with TRBJ2-7, with 7 bases that match TRBD1. CDR3 length: 15 amino acids. Trimming cost V 0 bases and J 0 bases; bases outside gene matches: 3. The germline gives CDR1 SGDLS, CDR2 YYNGEE. CDR3 amino acids: CASSVAGDSSYEQYF. Here the CDR3 DNA reads TGTGCCAGCAGCGTAGCCGGGGACAGCTCCTACGAGCAGTACTTC.

The chain combines TRBV3-1 (or the pseudogene TRBV3-2) with TRBJ2-5; 11 positions match TRBD2. CDR1 is LGHDT and CDR2 is YNNKEL in the germline V gene (reference sequence). V shed 0 bases, J shed 7 bases, and the junction held 7 bases outside the gene matches. The CDR3 spans 16 residues. The CDR3 protein is CASSQDLSSGGMTQYF. CDR3 in DNA: TGTGCCAGCAGCCAAGATCTGTCTAGCGGGGGGATGACCCAGTACTTC.

J is TRBJ2-3 and V is TRBV29-1; possible D gene TRBD1, 5 bases. V dropped 6 bases and J dropped 2 bases, with 12 bases sitting between them. CDR1 and CDR2 (germline): SQVTM, ANQGSEA. CDR3 length equals 13 residues. CDR3 region: CSVRAHSTDTQYF. The CDR3 DNA reads TGCAGCGTCAGGGCCCACTCCACAGATACGCAGTATTTT.

This clone was detected only once. V gene TRBV28 combines with J gene TRBJ2-5, with TRBD2 as a possible D gene (5 bases). This CDR3 has 15 residues. Germline CDR1 reads MDHEN; CDR2 reads SYDVKM. Trimming removed 3 bases at V and 5 bases at J, with 16 bases between. The CDR3 nucleotides read TGTGCCAGCAGTTTTGGTGCAGGTCCGGGGGAGACCCAGTACTTC. It translates to CASSFGAGPGETQYF. Full variable domain (missing parts from reference TRBV28 and TRBJ2-5): DVKVTQSSRYLVKRTGEKVFLECVQDMDHENMFWYRQDPGLGLRLIYFSYDVKMKEKGDIPEGYSVSREKKERFSLILESASTNQTSMYLCASSFGAGPGETQYFGPGTRLLVL.

This chain links TRBV7-3 with TRBJ1-1; TRBD1 aligns across 10 bases. The length of the CDR3 is 15 residues. V lost 5 bases and J lost 4; bases outside the gene matches: 7. The germline CDR1 and CDR2 sequences are SGHTA and FQGTGA. The CDR3 DNA sequence: TGTGCCAGCAGCCCGGGGACAGGGGCTAGCACTGAAGCTTTCTTT. This gives the protein CASSPGTGASTEAFF.

This chain joins TRBV5-6 and TRBJ1-5; tentative D call: TRBD1 (5 bases). This CDR3 has 15 amino acids. Deletions cut 5 bases from V and 6 bases from J, with 18 bases between. Germline loops: CDR1 SGHDT, CDR2 YYEEEE. As DNA, the CDR3 is TGTGCCAGCAGTGCGGTTGGGGCCCCCCCTCAGCCCCAGCATTTT. The encoded protein is CASSAVGAPPQPQHF.

DNA of the CDR3: TGTGCCAGCCGAAGCCACTCGGACAGAACCTACGAGCAGTACTTC. It codes for CASRSHSDRTYEQYF. The chain carries TRBV28 and TRBJ2-7; D may be TRBD1 (6 bases). This CDR3 comprises 15 residues. Per germline, CDR1 MDHEN and CDR2 SYDVKM. Trimming shortened V by 8 bases and J by 2 bases, and 19 bases separated the two germline ends.

This chain uses TRBV5-1 with TRBJ1-4, with D uncertain. Trimming shortened V by 5 bases and J by 5 bases, and 16 bases separated the two germline ends. The CDR3 consists of 15 residues. CDR1 is SGHRS, CDR2 YFSETQ, per germline. The CDR3, as DNA: TGCGCCAGCAGTCCGAAGTACGACGGGAATGAAAAACTGTTTTTT. This sequence encodes CASSPKYDGNEKLFF. The full variable domain, completed using reference TRBV5-1 and TRBJ1-4, is KAGVTQTPRYLIKTRGQQVTLSCSPISGHRSVSWYQQTPGQGLQFLFEYFSETQRNKGNFPGRFSGRQFSNSRSEMNVSTLELGDSALYLCASSPKYDGNEKLFFGSGTQLSVL.

The CDR3 bases are TGTGCCAGCTCGCAGGGTAGCACAGATACGCAGTATTTT. It encodes CASSQGSTDTQYF. The chain recombines TRBV18 with TRBJ2-3; possibly TRBD1 for D (5 bases). This CDR3 comprises 13 residues. V was clipped by 6 bases and J by 0 bases, with 7 bases between them. The germline gives CDR1 KGHSH, CDR2 LQKENI.

A few counts support this clone. The chain joins TRBV29-1 to TRBJ1-1; TRBD1 matches 7 bases. Losses at the gene ends were 8 bases for V and 3 bases for J; bases not matched to a gene: 9. The CDR3 extends over 13 amino acids. Germline V gives CDR1 SQVTM, CDR2 ANQGSEA. The CDR3 DNA follows: TGCAGCACGATACAGGGGCTGGACACTGAAGCTTTCTTT. Translating it yields CSTIQGLDTEAFF.

This chain joins TRBV7-9 and TRBJ1-1; no firm D call. The ends were cut back, 5 bases at V and 11 bases at J, with 18 bases in the middle. Germline V gene data show CDR1 as SEHNR and CDR2 as FQNEAQ (reference sequence). CDR3 length: 13 amino acids. CDR3 protein: CASSPLEGSTAFF. CDR3 coding DNA: TGTGCCAGCAGCCCCCTAGAGGGTTCGACCGCTTTCTTT.

The chain joins TRBV7-6 to TRBJ2-1, with D tentatively TRBD2 (5 bases). V shed 5 bases and J shed 0 bases, with 11 bases lying between them. The CDR3 covers 15 residues. CDR1 SGHVS and CDR2 FNYEAQ come from the germline V gene. The CDR3 bases are TGTGCCAGCAGCGCCGAACTAGGCTCCTACAATGAGCAGTTCTTC. This encodes CASSAELGSYNEQFF.

This rearrangement joins TRBV19 to TRBJ1-5, with no clear D. Trimming removed 2 bases at V and 3 bases at J, with 8 bases between. The CDR3 has 14 amino acids. Looked up from germline, CDR1 is LNHDA and CDR2 is SQIVND (reference sequence). DNA for the CDR3: TGTGCCAGTAGTATAAGCCCTCTCAATCAGCCCCAGCATTTT. Translating gives CASSISPLNQPQHF.

CDR3 region: CASSHQGGDTGELFF. CDR3 DNA sequence: TGTGCCAGCAGCCACCAAGGGGGAGACACCGGGGAGCTGTTTTTT. V and J are TRBV6-5 and TRBJ2-2, with D perhaps TRBD1 (6 bases). Germline CDR1 MNHEY, CDR2 SVGAGI. V lost 6 bases and J 3 bases, leaving 14 bases between the germline ends. The CDR3 spans 15 residues.

The V call is TRBV7-9, the J call TRBJ2-1; 8 bases fit TRBD1. The CDR3 runs 14 residues. V lost 1 base, J lost 12 bases, and 8 bases stayed unmatched. Germline V gives CDR1 SEHNR, CDR2 FQNEAQ (reference sequence). The CDR3 sequence: CASSLGAGQDSQFF. The CDR3 DNA reads as TGTGCCAGCAGCTTAGGGGCGGGACAGGACTCGCAGTTCTTC.

The chain combines TRBV18 with TRBJ2-7; unclear D gene. The ends were cut back, 3 bases at V and 4 bases at J, with 13 bases in the middle. This CDR3 is built from 14 residues. Germline V gene data show CDR1 as KGHSH and CDR2 as LQKENI. Written as DNA, the CDR3 is TGTGCCAGCTCACCTCAGCAGAGGTTTTACGAGCAGTACTTC. Translating gives CASSPQQRFYEQYF. Drawing the rest from reference TRBV18 and TRBJ2-7, the complete variable domain is NAGVMQNPRHLVRRRGQEARLRCSPMKGHSHVYWYRQLPEEGLKFMVYLQKENIIDESGMPKERFSAEFPKEGPSILRIQQVVRGDSAAYFCASSPQQRFYEQYFGPGTRLTVT.

V gene TRBV7-2 combines with J gene TRBJ1-3, with D tentatively TRBD1 (5 bases). The germline V gene has CDR1 SGHTA and CDR2 FQGNSA. The CDR3 runs to 13 residues. Trimming stripped 2 bases from V and 8 bases from J, with 10 bases between. In nucleotides, the CDR3 is TGTGCCAGCAGCTTAAGCAGGGCGGACACCATATATTTT. Translated: CASSLSRADTIYF.

The V and J genes are TRBV6-2 or TRBV6-3 and TRBJ1-5; TRBD1 might be the D (6 bases). Trimming shortened V by 5 bases and J by 8 bases, and 13 bases separated the two germline ends. CDR1 is MNHEY and CDR2 is SVGEGT in the germline V gene. The CDR3 runs to 13 residues. The CDR3 sequence: CASSTTGLEPQHF. CDR3 DNA sequence: TGTGCCAGCAGTACCACAGGGTTGGAGCCCCAGCATTTT.

The chain recombines TRBV15 with TRBJ2-1; 8 bases fit TRBD2. This CDR3 spans 15 amino acids. After removal of 3 bases from V and 5 bases from J, the junction contained 6 bases not matched to a gene. The germline V gene encodes CDR1 LNHNV and CDR2 YYDKDF (reference sequence). The CDR3 region is CATSSTPGLDNEQFF. The CDR3 DNA reads as TGTGCCACCAGCAGTACTCCGGGACTAGACAATGAGCAGTTCTTC.